This TCR beta chain was recovered during a study of OX40 agonist ivuxolimab in advanced cancers. Study background: Every 2 weeks, patients received ivuxolimab intravenously, dosed at 0.01 to 10 mg/kg. General study findings and limits: Still undetermined is the antigen specificity of the expanded peripheral T cells.

This CDR3 is built from 13 residues. Germline assignment: CDR1 ENHRY and CDR2 SYGVKD. Trimming shortened V by 11 bases and J by 1 base, and 14 bases separated the two germline ends. Cycle 7 day 1, cycle 4 day 1, and baseline were the timepoints at which blood was sampled. The assay was immunoSEQ multiplex PCR, and TCRdb's table has in-frame clones only and misses some. Of roughly 50,000 clones listed, 77% were seen once; the top ten hold approximately 6%. This clone occurred a few times. Its cognate antigen is unknown. This TCR was sampled from an adult with an advanced solid tumor such as melanoma, head and neck, liver or kidney cancer. The sample was CD4+ or CD8+ T cells sorted from blood, taken in a trial of the OX40 agonist ivuxolimab. The rearrangement joins TRBV10-3 to TRBJ1-1; unclear D gene. The CDR3 is CASSPRENTEAFF. CDR3 DNA: TGTGCCTCTTCGCCCCGGGAGAACACTGAAGCTTTCTTT.